Listed here are 4 T cell receptor beta chains from one sample, sequenced in a study of vaccination effects on CD4 cells after COVID-19. These receptors lack a known antigen. Subsequent to a culture period of around eleven days, CD4+ T cells were isolated. Libraries were prepared by immunoSEQ multiplex PCR; TCRdb keeps only in-frame clonotypes and omits some of them. Among fewer than 75,000 clones listed, approximately 71% were seen once. Sequenced here: CD4+ T cells from PBMCs cultured without peptide, sampled before COVID-19 vaccination. The receptor source for this set is a human donor who received a COVID-19 vaccine.

J is TRBJ2-1 and V is TRBV5-1, with D possibly TRBD1 on 6 matching bases. Trimming pared 0 bases from V and 9 bases from J, leaving 13 bases between. The CDR3 totals 14 residues. Germline assignment: CDR1 SGHRS and CDR2 YFSETQ. CDR3 sequence reads: CASSLEFAGVEQFF. CDR3 DNA sequence: TGCGCCAGCAGCTTGGAGTTTGCAGGGGTTGAGCAGTTCTTC.

The chain uses TRBV6-5 and TRBJ1-1; 7 positions agree with TRBD1. The CDR3 has 13 amino acids. Germline V gives CDR1 MNHEY, CDR2 SVGAGI. J was trimmed by 6 bases and V by 5 bases; bases with no gene match: 6. CDR3 in amino acids: CASSRGQHPEAFF. CDR3 DNA sequence: TGTGCCAGCAGTCGGGGACAGCACCCTGAAGCTTTCTTT.

This chain connects TRBV15 to TRBJ1-4, with D unresolved. Trimming removed 2 bases from V and 5 bases from J, with 18 bases in between. CDR3 length equals 17 residues. Germline loops: CDR1 LNHNV, CDR2 YYDKDF (reference sequence). CDR3 amino acids: CATSRPRKGGGNEKLFF. The CDR3, as DNA: TGTGCCACCAGCAGACCCAGAAAGGGTGGTGGCAATGAAAAACTGTTTTTT.

The V gene is TRBV3-1 (or the pseudogene TRBV3-2), the J gene TRBJ2-4; 8 nucleotides agree with TRBD1. The ends lost 4 bases at V and 3 bases at J; junction bases unmatched: 5. Germline loops: CDR1 LGHDT, CDR2 YNNKEL (reference sequence). The CDR3 extends over 15 amino acids. The CDR3 nucleotides are TGTGCCAGCAGCCCGCAGGGGGCCGGCAAAAACATTCAGTACTTC. The encoded protein is CASSPQGAGKNIQYF.